This T cell receptor (beta chain) is drawn from a study of identical twins (dated by TCRdb to 2015 to 2016). Context from the whole study: To test whether fetal clonotypes persist, the study used deep sequencing on TCR alpha and beta repertoires from monozygotic twins, unrelated adults of various ages, and cord blood. To rule out contamination, the twin experiments were replicated at different times with different library preparation protocols.

Library prep was done by 5' RACE. The sequencer was an Illumina HiSeq 2000. A universal primer binding site was added through template switching, and the final cDNA carried a unique molecular identifier so that TCR cDNA molecules could be counted accurately. Specific primers in the conserved constant-segment region were used to synthesize first-strand cDNA for the TCR alpha and beta chains. To control for contamination, every cDNA library was double barcoded, receiving both a SMART-Mk sample barcode and Illumina barcodes. TruSeq adapter sequences, together with Illumina sample barcodes, were added in two successive PCR steps. Sequencing of the TCR alpha and beta cDNA libraries was done on the Illumina HiSeq platform using custom primers. The paper's processing steps were these. MiGEC processed the raw reads to extract unique molecular identifiers, while MiXCR was used to determine the CDR3 positions. For each individual, recombination models were inferred using an EM algorithm with the repgenHMM and IGoR tools. The tcR package in R was used for shared clonotype analysis, with sharing normalized by the product of cloneset sizes. To study raw recombination free of thymic and clonal selection effects, out-of-frame nonproductive sequences were analyzed. The public reads were reanalyzed by TCRdb: fastp trimming at Q25, MiXCR alignment, in-frame beta chains only. Each record represents a unique CDR3 protein, reported with the most common genes and DNA among its rows. Here the V and J calls rest on TCRdb's processing, not on the authors' analysis. The table for this sample lists 700,000 to 950,000 distinct CDR3 sequences; roughly an eighth of them were counted only once. Of the sample, around 1.6% is held by the ten largest clones.

What the study reported, not specific to this receptor: Conclusions relied on cross-sectional statistical analysis, since the same donors could not be followed over many years. Compared with coincidental sharing between unrelated individuals, out-of-frame TCR alpha sequences shared between twins had an excess of sequences with low generation probability. Zero-insertion analyses could be partly confounded by invariant T cells such as MAIT and iNKT, though diverse VJ usage argued against such confounding for most clonotypes. In monozygotic twins, recombination models systematically underestimated out-of-frame TCR alpha sharing, but the models matched the sharing seen between unrelated individuals. In beta out-of-frame sequences, excess twin sharing was weaker, because having fewer shared sequences lowered the signal-to-noise ratio. Fewer insertions were carried by abundant cord blood beta clonotypes; a weaker similar trend was observed in young adult naive repertoires, while no such trend was observed in memory repertoires.

Every donor in the study was a healthy Caucasian. The twin cohort comprised three pairs of female monozygotic twins, all aged roughly 18 to 30 years. Peripheral blood mononuclear cells were used as the source from which RNA for TCR libraries was isolated. Note on this clonotype: Its antigen target is currently unknown. Qualities for individual bases were not recorded, and no much larger clone is one base off.

The germline V and J ends show losses of 7 bases and 6 bases respectively, and no gene match explains 12 bases of the junction. CDR1 and CDR2 (MGHDK, SYGVNS) derive from the germline V gene. From its cysteine to its phenylalanine, the CDR3 spans 16 amino acids. Only the CDR3 DNA is retained, 48 bases long and in frame from the first base. This sample also appeared in a second study, on yellow fever vaccine responses in identical twins. As that second paper reports: According to the authors, the vaccine-induced T cell response in identical twins seemed to be partly convergent and partly specific to each individual. In identical twins, the study followed T cell clones that responded to the vaccine with precision.

The V and J segments used are TRBV25-1 and TRBJ2-7, with TRBD2 identical over 13 junction bases. Source material: PBMCs. This TCR came from a woman aged 18-29 years in good health. The base sequence is TGTGCCAGCACAGAACCGGGACTAGCGGGATCGGTCGAGCAGTACTTC. Protein translation: CASTEPGLAGSVEQYF.